The 8 T cell receptor beta chains presented below share a single source sample, sequenced in a study of blood T cells in healthy people across ages. For the second PCR, which ran for roughly 7 to 11 cycles, a sample-barcoded 5' primer and a J-beta primer mix were used. TCRdb processed the 5' RACE reads anew with MiXCR; each CDR3 protein has one entry. In the table there are 750,000 to 1,000,000 distinct CDR3 sequences, about 27% of which are singletons. Separately, the same data were catalogued under a study of T cells of mothers and their children.

The sequencing input was blood. The receptors here all came from a woman aged 40 to 50 in good health.

Worth noting for this clonotype: Since a much larger clone is just one base distant, this may be a read error. J is TRBJ2-7 and V is TRBV7-9, with D unresolved. Germline loops: CDR1 SEHNR, CDR2 FQNEAQ (reference sequence). The CDR3 has 14 residues. V was shortened by 1 base and J by 0 bases, with 7 bases between the two germline ends. This CDR3 is CASSLGEVSYEQYV. DNA for the CDR3: TGTGCCAGCAGCTTAGGAGAAGTCTCCTACGAGCAGTACGTC.

This chain joins TRBV12-3 or TRBV12-4 and TRBJ2-7, with D perhaps TRBD2 (5 bases). The V and J ends lost 5 bases and 0 bases respectively, with 11 bases between them. The CDR3 has 14 residues. The CDR3 reads CASSPRRGSYEQYF. In nucleotides, the CDR3 is TGTGCCAGCAGTCCACGACGGGGCTCCTACGAGCAGTACTTC.

J is TRBJ2-1 and V is TRBV7-8; 8 bases agree with TRBD1. The CDR3 extends over 16 amino acids. From germline, CDR1 is SGHVS and CDR2 FQNEAQ. The V segment lost 1 base and the J segment 6 bases; nucleotides outside the gene matches: 8. CDR3 sequence (DNA): TGTGCCAGCAGCTTAGGAGCAGGGGGCAGTCCCAATGAGCAGTTCTTC. This translates into CASSLGAGGSPNEQFF.

This clonotype has only a few counts. The V and J genes are TRBV5-1 and TRBJ2-3, with D hard to call. Germline assignment: CDR1 SGHRS and CDR2 YFSETQ. The germline V and J ends were trimmed by 4 bases and 0 bases, with 9 bases remaining between them. The CDR3 has 14 amino acids. The CDR3 here is CASSMTGSTDTQYF. CDR3 nucleotide sequence: TGCGCCAGCAGCATGACTGGCAGCACAGATACGCAGTATTTT. The whole variable domain, remainder taken from reference TRBV5-1 and TRBJ2-3, is KAGVTQTPRYLIKTRGQQVTLSCSPISGHRSVSWYQQTPGQGLQFLFEYFSETQRNKGNFPGRFSGRQFSNSRSEMNVSTLELGDSALYLCASSMTGSTDTQYFGPGTRLTVL.

Only one count was recorded for this clonotype. The rearrangement uses TRBV5-1 and TRBJ1-1, with D possibly being TRBD1 (5 bases). The V gene's germline CDR1 is SGHRS and CDR2 YFSETQ. The CDR3 spans 16 residues. Deletions cut 2 bases from V and 0 bases from J, with 14 bases between. The CDR3 DNA sequence: TGCGCCAGCAGCTTTGGGGGACGGAACATGAACACTGAAGCTTTCTTT. Translating it yields CASSFGGRNMNTEAFF.

This clonotype appeared once. V gene TRBV5-1 combines with J gene TRBJ1-1; the D gene is possibly TRBD1 (6 bases). This CDR3 spans 12 amino acids. The V gene's germline CDR1 is SGHRS and CDR2 YFSETQ. Trimming cost V 5 bases and J 7 bases, with 12 bases left between them. Here the CDR3 DNA reads TGCGCCAGCAGGGCACAGGGCTTTGAAGCTTTCTTT. Its translation is CASRAQGFEAFF.

The chain has TRBV2 and TRBJ2-1; 9 bases match TRBD2. J gave up 5 bases and V 7 bases, and 9 bases lay outside the gene matches. The CDR3 is made up of 15 amino acids. Germline loops: CDR1 SNHLY, CDR2 FYNNEI. The CDR3 reads CASKLAGPSHNEQFF. In DNA, the CDR3 is TGTGCCAGCAAACTAGCGGGCCCTTCCCACAATGAGCAGTTCTTC.

This clonotype was recorded many times. This chain connects TRBV6-2 or TRBV6-3 to TRBJ1-2, with 7 bases fitting TRBD1. With 2 bases clipped from V and 5 bases from J, the junction kept 8 bases outside the gene matches. The CDR3 runs to 15 residues. Germline lookup yields CDR1 MNHEY and CDR2 SVGEGT. Written as DNA, the CDR3 is TGTGCCAGCAGTTACACCCGGGACAGCAAATATGGCTACACCTTC. This codes for CASSYTRDSKYGYTF.